A single sample gave rise to the 14 T cell receptor beta chains below, sequenced in a study of radiotherapy plus CTLA-4 blockade in lung cancer. Using immunoSEQ multiplex PCR, the repertoire was profiled, and TCRdb retains in-frame clones only, with some absent. The sample lists about 93,000 clones, around 90% occurring once. The specimen comprised peripheral blood, sampled from a patient treated with radiotherapy plus ipilimumab. The receptors shown here come from a human donor with non-small cell lung cancer that progressed on radiotherapy plus ipilimumab.

The gene calls are TRBV7-9 and TRBJ1-1; the D is unclear. Germline CDR1 reads SEHNR; CDR2 reads FQNEAQ (reference sequence). Trimming took 3 bases from V and 6 from J, leaving 11 bases between them. This CDR3 spans 13 amino acids. The CDR3 loop is CASSFTVGAEAFF. The CDR3 DNA is TGTGCCAGCAGCTTTACAGTGGGCGCTGAAGCTTTCTTT.

This clone turned up a few times. V gene TRBV7-9 combines with J gene TRBJ2-2, with D unresolved. Germline V gene lookup returns CDR1 SEHNR and CDR2 FQNEAQ (reference sequence). The V end lost 3 bases, the J end lost 5 bases, and 13 bases lay between the germline ends. CDR3 size: 15 residues. The CDR3 DNA reads as TGTGCCAGCAGCTTTCAGGACCCGGCGACCGGGGAGCTGTTTTTT. Its translation: CASSFQDPATGELFF.

The rearrangement links TRBV4-2 to TRBJ1-2; TRBD1 matches 9 bases. Germline assignment: CDR1 LGHNA and CDR2 YNFKEQ. The J segment lost 2 bases and the V segment lost 1 base, leaving 2 bases of the junction unmatched. CDR3 length: 15 amino acids. The chain's CDR3 is CASSQVGQGNYGYTF. The CDR3 nucleotides are TGTGCCAGCAGCCAAGTGGGACAGGGAAACTATGGCTACACCTTC.

V gene TRBV2 combines with J gene TRBJ2-2, with D perhaps matching TRBD2 (5 bases). V shed 9 bases and J shed 0 bases, with 14 bases lying between them. CDR3 size: 15 residues. CDR1 is SNHLY, CDR2 FYNNEI, per germline. This CDR3 reads CASARELANTGELFF. CDR3 coding DNA: TGTGCCAGTGCCCGGGAACTAGCGAACACCGGGGAGCTGTTTTTT.

The chain joins TRBV10-3 to TRBJ2-7; D remains ambiguous. Germline V CDR1 and CDR2: ENHRY, SYGVKD. Trimming left V 3 bases short and J 0 bases short, with 9 bases between. The CDR3 is 14 amino acids. CDR3 in amino acids: CAISDHGDSYEQYF. CDR3 in DNA: TGTGCCATCAGTGACCACGGCGACTCCTACGAGCAGTACTTC.

The chain combines TRBV9 with TRBJ2-2; D ambiguous. The CDR3 length is 14 residues. V dropped 0 bases and J dropped 7 bases, with 10 bases sitting between them. Looked up from germline, CDR1 is SGDLS and CDR2 is YYNGEE. The CDR3 here is CASSVGGSSGELFF. For the CDR3, the DNA is TGTGCCAGCAGCGTAGGAGGAAGTAGCGGGGAGCTGTTTTTT. Full variable domain (missing parts from reference TRBV9 and TRBJ2-2): DSGVTQTPKHLITATGQRVTLRCSPRSGDLSVYWYQQSLDQGLQFLIQYYNGEERAKGNILERFSAQQFPDLHSELNLSSLELGDSALYFCASSVGGSSGELFFGEGSRLTVL.

The chain employs TRBV13 and TRBJ2-1; D could derive from TRBD1 or TRBD2 (5 bases each). The CDR3 extends over 13 amino acids. Germline loops: CDR1 PRHDT, CDR2 FYEKMQ (reference sequence). Between the trimmed V and J ends, which lost 0 bases and 8 bases, there was a span of 8 bases. In nucleotides, the CDR3 is TGTGCCAGCAGCTTAGGGAGGGGAGATGAGCAGTTCTTC. Encoded protein: CASSLGRGDEQFF.

The chain is built from TRBV7-9 and TRBJ2-2, with TRBD1 as a possible D gene (6 bases). Germline CDR1 is SEHNR and CDR2 is FQNEAQ (reference sequence). Between the trimmed V and J ends, which lost 6 bases and 3 bases, there was a span of 11 bases. The CDR3 loop spans 14 amino acids. In nucleotides, the CDR3 is TGTGCCAGCAGTTCGACAGGAGACACCGGGGAGCTGTTTTTT. This translates into CASSSTGDTGELFF.

The J gene is TRBJ1-3, the V gene TRBV19; TRBD1 is a possible D gene (5 bases). The CDR3 sequence is 15 residues long. CDR1 is LNHDA and CDR2 is SQIVND in the germline V gene (reference sequence). V shed 3 bases and J shed 3 bases, with 12 bases lying between them. The CDR3 nucleotides read TGTGCCAGTAGTATTATAGGGGCGCTTGGAAACACCATATATTTT. Amino acids: CASSIIGALGNTIYF. The complete variable domain, with remaining parts taken from reference TRBV19 and TRBJ1-3, reads DGGITQSPKYLFRKEGQNVTLSCEQNLNHDAMYWYRQDPGQGLRLIYYSQIVNDFQKGDIAEGYSVSREKKESFPLTVTSAQKNPTAFYLCASSIIGALGNTIYFGEGSWLTVV.

This clone showed up just a few times. This sequence joins TRBV14 and TRBJ2-7; 8 bases agree with TRBD1. CDR3 length: 16 residues. Trimming at V came to 4 bases and at J to 0 bases, leaving 8 bases not matched to a gene. In germline, CDR1 is SGHDN, CDR2 FVKESK. The CDR3 nucleotides read TGTGCCAGCAGCCTTAGGACAGGGCGCCCCTCCTACGAGCAGTACTTC. This encodes CASSLRTGRPSYEQYF.

The J gene is TRBJ2-3, the V gene TRBV15, with D maybe TRBD2 (6 bases). The V gene's germline CDR1 is LNHNV and CDR2 YYDKDF (reference sequence). V lost 1 base, J lost 4 bases, and 18 bases lay in between. The CDR3 runs to 17 residues. The CDR3 bases are TGTGCCACCAGCAGAGGATTCGCGGGAAGCTATCCAGATACGCAGTATTTT. It codes for CATSRGFAGSYPDTQYF.

This clone was counted a few times. The rearrangement links TRBV7-2 to TRBJ2-7; D remains ambiguous. In germline, CDR1 is SGHTA, CDR2 FQGNSA. Trimming stripped 1 base from V and 5 bases from J, with 6 bases between. CDR3 length: 12 residues. The CDR3 DNA reads TGTGCCAGCAGCTTAGTCACCCACGAGCAGTACTTC. Translating gives CASSLVTHEQYF. The full variable domain, its missing parts supplied by reference TRBV7-2 and TRBJ2-7, is GAGVSQSPSNKVTEKGKDVELRCDPISGHTALYWYRQSLGQGLEFLIYFQGNSAPDKSGLPSDRFSAERTGGSVSTLTIQRTQQEDSAVYLCASSLVTHEQYFGPGTRLTVT.

This chain links TRBV19 with TRBJ2-7; TRBD2 matches 7 bases. V lost 4 bases and J lost 6; bases outside the gene matches: 12. The CDR3 spans 15 residues. CDR1 and CDR2 (germline): LNHDA, SQIVND (reference sequence). DNA of the CDR3: TGTGCCAGTAGTAGGGGGGGATCCAAGGGTAGCGAGCAGTACTTC. Amino acids: CASSRGGSKGSEQYF.

V is TRBV27 and J is TRBJ1-4; no reliable D call. CDR3 length: 16 amino acids. CDR1 MNHEY and CDR2 SMNVEV come from the germline V gene (reference sequence). Trimming took 2 bases from V and 6 from J, leaving 16 bases between them. CDR3 region: CASSLVSASRDEKLFF. The CDR3 DNA follows: TGTGCCAGCAGTTTAGTATCGGCATCGCGGGATGAAAAACTGTTTTTT.